The 12 T cell receptor beta chains presented below share a single source sample, sequenced in a study of CD4 T cells in relation to SARS-CoV-2 and coronaviruses. Repertoires were generated with immunoSEQ multiplex PCR, while TCRdb's copy carries only in-frame clones and drops some. This sample has around 41,000 clones; about 80% occur once, and the top ten carry 0.95% to 1.5%. No antigen has been assigned to these receptors. Sequencing was carried out using naive CD4+ T cells from PBMCs, cultured in vitro. The subset was: naive CD4+ T cells isolated by negative enrichment. These receptors came from an adult with COVID-19.

This chain connects TRBV5-1 to TRBJ1-1, with D possibly being TRBD1 (5 bases). In germline, CDR1 is SGHRS, CDR2 YFSETQ. The CDR3 runs 14 residues. V was cut by 4 bases and J by 5 bases, with 15 bases left in between. For the CDR3, the DNA is TGCGCCAGCAGCCGAGGGGAATTTGGTACTGAAGCTTTCTTT. This sequence encodes CASSRGEFGTEAFF.

V gene TRBV6-6 combines with J gene TRBJ2-7; the D gene is possibly TRBD1 (5 bases). Trimming removed 2 bases at V and 1 base at J, with 9 bases between. Germline V CDR1 and CDR2: MNHNY, SVGAGI (reference sequence). This CDR3 has 14 amino acids. CDR3 DNA sequence: TGTGCCAGCAGTTACCAGGGTAGTTCCTACGAGCAGTACTTC. This codes for CASSYQGSSYEQYF.

This chain links TRBV4-2 with TRBJ2-7; 8 bases line up with TRBD1. The germline CDR1 and CDR2 sequences are LGHNA and YNFKEQ. V dropped 1 base and J dropped 5; count of bases not matched to a gene: 10. The CDR3 has 16 residues. Here the CDR3 reads CASSQVLDRGINEQYF. CDR3 sequence (DNA): TGTGCCAGCAGCCAAGTCCTAGACAGGGGTATAAACGAGCAGTACTTC.

The gene calls are TRBV3-1 (or the pseudogene TRBV3-2) and TRBJ1-4, with a possible D match to TRBD1 (5 bases). Germline V gene lookup returns CDR1 LGHDT and CDR2 YNNKEL (reference sequence). The V end was cut by 0 bases, the J end by 7 bases, with 9 bases between. The CDR3 extends over 14 amino acids. CDR3 DNA: TGTGCCAGCAGCCAAGAGGGCAGGGTTGAAAAACTGTTTTTT. It specifies CASSQEGRVEKLFF.

The chain couples TRBV5-5 to TRBJ2-7; 7 nucleotides align to TRBD1. This CDR3 is 14 amino acids long. Per germline, CDR1 SGHKS and CDR2 YYEKEE (reference sequence). J lost 7 bases, V lost 2 bases, and 9 bases had no gene match. The CDR3 DNA reads as TGTGCCAGCAGCTTACCGGGACAGTCTACTGAGCAGTACTTC. As protein: CASSLPGQSTEQYF.

The genes are TRBV4-2 and TRBJ1-1; D gene unclear. The CDR3 has 18 residues. Between the trimmed V and J ends, which lost 0 bases and 6 bases, there was a span of 23 bases. CDR1 LGHNA and CDR2 YNFKEQ come from the germline V gene. CDR3 DNA sequence: TGTGCCAGCAGCCAAGATTCCGGCGTTGCGGCCGGGGTCGCTGAAGCTTTCTTT. It is translated as CASSQDSGVAAGVAEAFF.

The chain couples TRBV7-2 to TRBJ2-1; 7 nucleotides agree with TRBD1. The CDR3 sequence is 15 residues long. J gave up 7 bases and V 1 base, and 7 bases lay outside the gene matches. CDR1 is SGHTA, CDR2 FQGNSA, per germline. The CDR3 DNA sequence: TGTGCCAGCAGCTTAGGAACGACAGGGAGAAATGAGCAGTTCTTC. This gives the protein CASSLGTTGRNEQFF.

The chain recombines TRBV5-4 with TRBJ2-2, with D tentatively TRBD2 (6 bases). V lost 4 bases to trimming and J lost 7 bases, with 17 bases between them. The CDR3 contains 15 residues. From germline, CDR1 is SGHNT and CDR2 YYREEE (reference sequence). The CDR3 bases are TGTGCCAGCAGCAGGGTTAGCGGTTTGGGCGGGGAGCTGTTTTTT. Its translation: CASSRVSGLGGELFF.

The chain couples TRBV24-1 to TRBJ2-3, with D tentatively TRBD2 (6 bases). V was trimmed by 3 bases and J by 6 bases, leaving 9 bases between them. The CDR3 loop spans 13 amino acids. Germline values: CDR1 KGHDR, CDR2 SFDVKD. CDR3 nucleotides: TGTGCCACCAGTGATGGGGGGAGGGATACGCAGTATTTT. Translated: CATSDGGRDTQYF.

This rearrangement joins TRBV25-1 to TRBJ2-2; possibly TRBD2 for D (7 bases). Germline V gene data show CDR1 as MGHDK and CDR2 as SYGVNS. Trimming removed 6 bases from V and 2 bases from J, with 16 bases in between. The CDR3 has 16 residues. CDR3 in amino acids: CASRGGAALNTGELFF. The CDR3 DNA sequence: TGTGCCAGCAGGGGGGGGGCAGCGCTAAACACCGGGGAGCTGTTTTTT.

The CDR3 spells CSASSSYF. In DNA, the CDR3 is TGCAGTGCTAGTAGTTCATACTTC. The chain employs TRBV20-1 and TRBJ2-7; D remains unclear. Trimming pared 3 bases from V and 13 bases from J, leaving 7 bases between. The CDR3 has 8 amino acids. CDR1 is DFQATT and CDR2 is SNEGSKA in the germline V gene (reference sequence).

This clone showed up just a few times. This rearrangement joins TRBV10-3 to TRBJ2-7; D is unclear. This CDR3 has 13 residues. Trimming removed 2 bases at V and 2 bases at J, with 7 bases between. The germline gives CDR1 ENHRY, CDR2 SYGVKD. The CDR3 loop reads CAISEMAAYEQYF. CDR3 nucleotides: TGTGCCATCAGTGAGATGGCAGCCTACGAGCAGTACTTC.